This T cell receptor (beta chain) was documented in a study of CD8 T cells in ankylosing spondylitis. Each CDR3 protein is one row after TCRdb ran MiXCR on the 5' RACE reads. Of 700,000 to 1,000,000 distinct CDR3 sequences in the sample, roughly 10% were seen once. Findings of the study overall: Disease-associated clones were reportedly significantly overrepresented in matched ankylosing spondylitis synovial fluid. Existing reports had already noted some motif variants in reactive arthritis synovial fluid and blood. CD8+ by phenotype, disease-linked clones were relatively rare in peripheral blood. Apparently characteristic of ankylosing spondylitis blood was a TCR beta motif (roughly 8 highly homologous variants).

With regard to this clonotype: Its antigen is not identified.

CDR1 is SQVTM, CDR2 ANQGSEA, per germline. V was clipped by 1 base and J by 2 bases, with 10 bases between them. CDR3 length: 14 residues. Sequenced: blood, either unsorted or a sorted T cell fraction (not recorded which). The receptor comes from a male donor with ankylosing spondylitis. The V gene is TRBV29-1, the J gene TRBJ2-3; D gene uncertain. CDR3 residues: CSVEARIVTDTQYF. The DNA of the CDR3 is TGCAGCGTTGAAGCCCGGATCGTCACAGATACGCAGTATTTT.